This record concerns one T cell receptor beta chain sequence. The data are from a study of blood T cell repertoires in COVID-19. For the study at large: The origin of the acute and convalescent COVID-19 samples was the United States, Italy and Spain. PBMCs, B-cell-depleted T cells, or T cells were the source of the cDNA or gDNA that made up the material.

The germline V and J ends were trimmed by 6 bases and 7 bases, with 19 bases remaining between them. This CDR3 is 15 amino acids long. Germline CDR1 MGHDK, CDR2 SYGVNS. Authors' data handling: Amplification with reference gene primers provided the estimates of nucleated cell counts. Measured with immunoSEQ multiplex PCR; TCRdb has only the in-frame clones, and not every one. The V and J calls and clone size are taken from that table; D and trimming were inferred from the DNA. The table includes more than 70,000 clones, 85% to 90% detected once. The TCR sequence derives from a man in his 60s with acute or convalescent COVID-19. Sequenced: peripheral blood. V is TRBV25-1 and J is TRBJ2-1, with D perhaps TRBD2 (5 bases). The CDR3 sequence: CASSVARAVGNEQFF. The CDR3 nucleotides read TGTGCCAGCAGCGTCGCGAGGGCCGTCGGGAATGAGCAGTTCTTC. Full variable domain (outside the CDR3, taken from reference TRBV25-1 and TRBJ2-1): EADIYQTPRYLVIGTGKKITLECSQTMGHDKMYWYQQDPGMELHLIHYSYGVNSTEKGDLSSESTVSRIRTEHFPLTLESARPSHTSQYLCASSVARAVGNEQFFGPGTRLTVL.